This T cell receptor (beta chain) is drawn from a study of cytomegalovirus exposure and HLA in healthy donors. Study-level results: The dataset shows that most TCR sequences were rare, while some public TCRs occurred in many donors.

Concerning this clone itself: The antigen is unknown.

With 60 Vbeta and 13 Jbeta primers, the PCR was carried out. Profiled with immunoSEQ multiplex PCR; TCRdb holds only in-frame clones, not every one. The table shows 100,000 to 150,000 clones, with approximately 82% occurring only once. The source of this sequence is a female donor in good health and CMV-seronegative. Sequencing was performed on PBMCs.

This CDR3 is CASSSNPPSAGRSYEQYF. Written as DNA, the CDR3 is TGTGCCAGCAGCTCTAACCCCCCCTCGGCAGGCCGCTCCTACGAGCAGTACTTC. The chain uses TRBV11-2 and TRBJ2-7; D remains unclear. Between the trimmed V and J ends, which lost 4 bases and 0 bases, there was a span of 22 bases. The CDR3 extends over 18 amino acids. The germline V gene has CDR1 SGHAT and CDR2 FQNNGV.